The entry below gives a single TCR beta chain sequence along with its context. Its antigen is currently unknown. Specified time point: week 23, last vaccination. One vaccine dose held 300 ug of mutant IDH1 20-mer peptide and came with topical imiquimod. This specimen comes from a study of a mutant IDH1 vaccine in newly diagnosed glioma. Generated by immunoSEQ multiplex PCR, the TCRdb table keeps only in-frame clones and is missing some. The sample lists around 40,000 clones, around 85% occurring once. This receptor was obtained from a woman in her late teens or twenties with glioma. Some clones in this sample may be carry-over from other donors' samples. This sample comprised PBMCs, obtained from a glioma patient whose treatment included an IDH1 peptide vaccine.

In nucleotides, the CDR3 is TGCAGCGTTGAAGGCCCACAGGGGGCGATCACTGAAGCTTTCTTT. Residues: CSVEGPQGAITEAFF. This chain links TRBV29-1 with TRBJ1-1; the match to TRBD1 covers 9 bases. The V and J ends lost 1 base and 4 bases, in that order; junction bases with no gene match: 7. The CDR3 runs to 15 residues. Germline lookup yields CDR1 SQVTM and CDR2 ANQGSEA.